This TCR beta chain appears in the sequencing data of a study of shared clonotypes between healthy human individuals (dated by TCRdb to 2020 to 2022). Background on the whole study: A couple of women and a few men aged 18 to 49 years were included in the cohort. Per donor, three plates each were used for CD4 naive and CD4 memory, two for CD8 naive, and one for CD8 memory. Blood TCR repertoires of about 5 healthy adults were deeply sequenced to estimate repertoire size and the extent of clonotype sharing between individuals. To increase sequencing depth and limit assay-specific biases, TCR repertoire library preparation and sequencing were carried out by different laboratories using diverse techniques. Between about 0.9 and 10 billion PBMCs per donor were obtained by leukapheresis. Here is what the overall study found, with its caveats: Rarefaction of sorted-subset datasets indicated incomplete sequencing despite the large sequencing depth. Because the study included only a small number of donors, the genetic and exposure-history diversity represented was limited. When a few donors were compared, the shared fraction of clonotypes was around 5% for naive CD4, around 3.6% for naive CD8, 2.3% for memory CD4, and around 0.4% for memory CD8. Naive subsets generally had larger estimated clonotype richness than memory subsets. Pairwise subsampling indicated that sequencing depth was expected to affect the degree of clonotype sharing among donors. Compared with non-shared clonotypes, the clonotypes found in all four sorted-subset donors had higher generation probabilities. Sampling was limited to blood, and TCR repertoires in tissue likely differ from TCR repertoires in blood.

Using the deep immunoSEQ assay, multiplex PCR amplified TCR CDR3 regions from genomic DNA. Genomic DNA extracted from each cell subset was distributed evenly over all wells of several immunoSEQ 96-well plates, and each plate served as one replicate. For sorted subsets, 150 to 250 ng of genomic DNA, equivalent to 25,000 to 35,000 T cell genomes, went into each replicate PCR. The purified libraries were quantified using a Qubit 3.0 fluorometer, sized with a Bioanalyzer 2100, and then quantified again using the KAPA Library Quantification kit. Every immunoSEQ 96-well plate was sequenced on a separate single-read 150-cycle Illumina NextSeq 550 flow cell. Per the source publication's procedure: Because only junctional sequences without quality scores were contained in the immunoSEQ output, filtering matching that applied to full-length reads could not be performed. To assign V/J genes and CDR3, sequences were annotated against IMGT germline references using PyIR, a Python wrapper for IgBLAST v1.9. Reads were filtered out if the reads had weak V/J assignments (E-value above 1e-6), no CDR3, stop codons, out-of-frame junctions, or ambiguous translated residues. V3J clonotypes were defined as sequences sharing an identical inferred V gene, J gene, and CDR3 amino acid sequence. Percentage overlap between repertoires was computed as shared unique clonotypes divided by the size of the smaller repertoire. RTK rarefaction, the Chao1 estimator, and Recon v2.1 estimates of unobserved clonotypes were used to assess repertoire richness. Generation probabilities were computed with OLGA for all TCRbeta clonotypes obtained by the gDNA method from several donors. TCRdb re-hosts the immuneACCESS table, in-frame sequences only. Its copies lack some clones; in the studies checked, an unresolved V gene accounts for under half of them, and the cause for the rest is not known. V and J calls and clone size are copied from that table; D and trimming were computed from the DNA. The sample yields roughly 2,000,000 clones; approximately 95% were counted once. The biggest ten clones account for 0.95% to 1.5% of the sample.

CD8 naive samples were CD45RO-negative cells positively selected for CCR7, giving a CD45RA+CCR7+ population that excluded TemRA cells. The donors were healthy, HIV-negative adults who had no recently reported acute infections or vaccinations. Every donor was a Caucasian adult residing in Nashville, Tennessee, USA. Blood was collected by leukapheresis, and PBMCs were isolated by Ficoll-Histopaque density gradient centrifugation and then cryopreserved in liquid nitrogen vapor phase. Purity and quantity of every magnetically sorted T cell population were checked by analytical flow cytometry. From each sorted fraction, genomic DNA was isolated and quantified by UV absorbance on a Nanodrop 2000c. Of note for this clone: The antigen this receptor binds is unknown. Base-call qualities are not available, and no considerably larger clone is one nucleotide away.

The CDR3 covers 15 residues, taking in both the cysteine and the phenylalanine. Just the 45-base CDR3 DNA is kept, in frame starting at base 1. CDR1 and CDR2 are read off the germline V gene as SGDLS and YYNGEE. Trimming takes 3 bases off V and 5 bases off J; junction bases not matched to a gene: 8. The chain joins TRBV9 to TRBJ2-7, and 10 junctional nucleotides match TRBD2. The sequence was obtained from a man aged 18 to 29 in good health. Sample: naive CD8+ T cells sorted from blood. Reading the label with the study, this specimen's cell subset or site is: CD45RA+CCR7+. The nucleotide sequence is TGTGCCAGCAGCGCCGGGACTAGCGAGGAGGACGAGCAGTACTTC. Translated, it gives CASSAGTSEEDEQYF.